This T cell receptor beta chain is drawn from a study of blood T cells in healthy people across ages. V lost 5 bases, J lost 5 bases, and 18 bases lay in between. CDR3 length equals 14 residues. Germline lookup yields CDR1 SQVTM and CDR2 ANQGSEA. Then a second PCR, running roughly 7 to 11 cycles, was carried out with a sample-barcoded 5' primer and a J-beta primer mix. TCRdb reprocessed the 5' RACE reads with MiXCR, giving one entry per CDR3 protein. The sample consists of roughly 500,000 distinct CDR3 sequences, 27% of them appearing once. The sample comprised blood. The chain has TRBV29-1 and TRBJ2-5; D might be TRBD1 or TRBD2, each matching 5 bases. The source of this sequence is an older woman in good health. The CDR3 sequence: CSVRMGTAVETQYF. For the CDR3, the DNA is TGCAGCGTTCGGATGGGGACGGCCGTGGAGACCCAGTACTTC.